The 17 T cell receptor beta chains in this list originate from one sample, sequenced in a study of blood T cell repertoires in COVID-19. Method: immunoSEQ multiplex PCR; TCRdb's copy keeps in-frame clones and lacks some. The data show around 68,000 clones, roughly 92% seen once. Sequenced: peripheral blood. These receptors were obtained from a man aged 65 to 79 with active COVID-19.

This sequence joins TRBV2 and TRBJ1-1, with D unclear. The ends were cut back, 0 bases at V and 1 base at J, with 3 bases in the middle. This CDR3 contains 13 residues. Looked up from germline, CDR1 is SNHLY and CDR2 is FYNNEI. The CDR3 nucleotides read TGTGCCAGCAGTGAAGCACAGAACACTGAAGCTTTCTTT. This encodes CASSEAQNTEAFF. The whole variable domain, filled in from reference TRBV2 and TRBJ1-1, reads EPEVTQTPSHQVTQMGQEVILRCVPISNHLYFYWYRQILGQKVEFLVSFYNNEISEKSEIFDDQFSVERPDGSNFTLKIRSTKLEDSAMYFCASSEAQNTEAFFGQGTRLTVV.

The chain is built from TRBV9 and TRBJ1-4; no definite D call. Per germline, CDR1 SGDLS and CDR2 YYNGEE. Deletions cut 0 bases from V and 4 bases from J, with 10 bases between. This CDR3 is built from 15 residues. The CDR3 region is CASSVGAGFNEKLFF. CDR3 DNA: TGTGCCAGCAGCGTAGGAGCAGGTTTTAATGAAAAACTGTTTTTT.

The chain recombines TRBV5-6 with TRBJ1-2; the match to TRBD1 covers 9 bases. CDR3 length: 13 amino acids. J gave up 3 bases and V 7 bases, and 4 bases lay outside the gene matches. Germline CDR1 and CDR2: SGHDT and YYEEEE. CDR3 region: CASVQGADYGYTF. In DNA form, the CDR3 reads TGTGCCAGCGTACAGGGGGCAGACTATGGCTACACCTTC.

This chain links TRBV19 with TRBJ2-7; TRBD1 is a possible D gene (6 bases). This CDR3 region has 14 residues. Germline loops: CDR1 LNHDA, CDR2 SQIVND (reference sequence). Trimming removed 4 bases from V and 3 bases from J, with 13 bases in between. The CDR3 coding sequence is TGTGCCAGTAGTAATCAGGGGCAGGGCTACGAGCAGTACTTC. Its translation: CASSNQGQGYEQYF.

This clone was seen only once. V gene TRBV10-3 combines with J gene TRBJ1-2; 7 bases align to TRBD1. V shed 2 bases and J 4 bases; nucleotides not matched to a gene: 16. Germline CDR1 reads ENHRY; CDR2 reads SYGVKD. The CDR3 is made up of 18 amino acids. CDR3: CAISERPFRDSKPYGYTF. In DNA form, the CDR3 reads TGTGCCATCAGTGAGCGCCCTTTTAGGGACAGCAAACCCTATGGCTACACCTTC.

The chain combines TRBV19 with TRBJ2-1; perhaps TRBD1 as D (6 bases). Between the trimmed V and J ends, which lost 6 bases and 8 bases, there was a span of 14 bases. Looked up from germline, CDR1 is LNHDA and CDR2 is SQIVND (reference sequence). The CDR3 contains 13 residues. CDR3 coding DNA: TGTGCCAGTAGCCACCTACAGGGTTATGAGCAGTTCTTC. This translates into CASSHLQGYEQFF.

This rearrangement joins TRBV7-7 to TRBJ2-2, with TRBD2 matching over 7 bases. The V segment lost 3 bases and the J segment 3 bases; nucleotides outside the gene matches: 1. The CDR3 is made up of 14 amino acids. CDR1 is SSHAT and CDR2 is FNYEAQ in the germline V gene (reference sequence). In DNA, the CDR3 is TGTGCCAGCAGCTTGGGGGGGTACACCGGGGAGCTGTTTTTT. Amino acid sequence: CASSLGGYTGELFF.

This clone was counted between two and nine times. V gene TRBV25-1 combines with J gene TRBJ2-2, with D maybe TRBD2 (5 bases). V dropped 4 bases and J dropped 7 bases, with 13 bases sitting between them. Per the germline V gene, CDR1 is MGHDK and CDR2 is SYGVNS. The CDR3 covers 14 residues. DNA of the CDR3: TGTGCCAGCAGTGTCCGGTCCGGGATCGGGGAGCTGTTTTTT. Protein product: CASSVRSGIGELFF. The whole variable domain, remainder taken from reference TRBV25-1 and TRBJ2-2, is EADIYQTPRYLVIGTGKKITLECSQTMGHDKMYWYQQDPGMELHLIHYSYGVNSTEKGDLSSESTVSRIRTEHFPLTLESARPSHTSQYLCASSVRSGIGELFFGEGSRLTVL.

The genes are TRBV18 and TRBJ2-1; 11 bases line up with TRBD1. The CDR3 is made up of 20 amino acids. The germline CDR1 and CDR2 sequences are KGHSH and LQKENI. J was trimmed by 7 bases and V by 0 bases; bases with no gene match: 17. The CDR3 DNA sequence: TGTGCCAGCTCACCACCGAAAATAGGGACGGGACAGGGGGTTCGGAATGAGCAGTTCTTC. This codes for CASSPPKIGTGQGVRNEQFF.

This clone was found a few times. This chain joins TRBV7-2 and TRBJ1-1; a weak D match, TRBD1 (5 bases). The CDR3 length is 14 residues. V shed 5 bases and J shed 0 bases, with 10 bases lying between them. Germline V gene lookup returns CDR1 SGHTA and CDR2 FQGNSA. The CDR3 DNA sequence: TGTGCCAGCAGCCCGCGGGGGTTGAACACTGAAGCTTTCTTT. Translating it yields CASSPRGLNTEAFF.

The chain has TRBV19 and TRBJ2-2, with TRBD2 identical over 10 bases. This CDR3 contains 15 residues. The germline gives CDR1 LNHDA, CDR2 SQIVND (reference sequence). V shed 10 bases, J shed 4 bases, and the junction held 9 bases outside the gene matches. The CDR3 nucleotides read TGTGCCATCCAAAGCGGGGGGGCCCGCACCGGGGAGCTGTTTTTT. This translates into CAIQSGGARTGELFF.

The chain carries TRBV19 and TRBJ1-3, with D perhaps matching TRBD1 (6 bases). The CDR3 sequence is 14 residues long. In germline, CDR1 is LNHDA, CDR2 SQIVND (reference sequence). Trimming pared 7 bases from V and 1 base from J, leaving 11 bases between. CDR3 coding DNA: TGTGCCAGTACGGTCGGACAGTCTGGAAACACCATATATTTT. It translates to CASTVGQSGNTIYF.

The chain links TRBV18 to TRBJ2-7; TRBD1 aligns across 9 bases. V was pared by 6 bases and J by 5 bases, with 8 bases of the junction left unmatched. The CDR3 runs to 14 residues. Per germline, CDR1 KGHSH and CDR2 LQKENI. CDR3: CASSKGQGLNEQYF. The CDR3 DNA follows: TGTGCCAGCTCGAAAGGACAGGGGTTAAACGAGCAGTACTTC. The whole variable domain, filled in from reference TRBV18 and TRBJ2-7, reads NAGVMQNPRHLVRRRGQEARLRCSPMKGHSHVYWYRQLPEEGLKFMVYLQKENIIDESGMPKERFSAEFPKEGPSILRIQQVVRGDSAAYFCASSKGQGLNEQYFGPGTRLTVT.

As DNA, the CDR3 is TGTGCCAGCAGCCCCTTCAACAGTGGCGAGCAGTACTTC. Amino acids: CASSPFNSGEQYF. The chain has TRBV3-1 (or the pseudogene TRBV3-2) and TRBJ2-7, with no clear D. The CDR3 extends over 13 amino acids. Germline V lookup: CDR1 LGHDT, CDR2 YNNKEL (reference sequence). Trimming cost V 4 bases and J 6 bases, with 13 bases left between them.

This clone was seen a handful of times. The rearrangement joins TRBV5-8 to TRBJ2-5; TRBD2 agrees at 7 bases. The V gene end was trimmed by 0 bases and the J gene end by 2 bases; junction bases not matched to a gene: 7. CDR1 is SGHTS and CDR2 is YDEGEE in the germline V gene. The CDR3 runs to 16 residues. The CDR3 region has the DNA TGTGCCAGCAGCTTGGAGTTGCGCGGGGGACAAGAGACCCAGTACTTC. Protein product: CASSLELRGGQETQYF. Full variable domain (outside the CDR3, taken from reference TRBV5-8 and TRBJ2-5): EAGVTQSPTHLIKTRGQQATLRCSPISGHTSVYWYQQALGLGLQFLLWYDEGEERNRGNFPPRFSGRQFPNYSSELNVNALELEDSALYLCASSLELRGGQETQYFGPGTRLLVL.

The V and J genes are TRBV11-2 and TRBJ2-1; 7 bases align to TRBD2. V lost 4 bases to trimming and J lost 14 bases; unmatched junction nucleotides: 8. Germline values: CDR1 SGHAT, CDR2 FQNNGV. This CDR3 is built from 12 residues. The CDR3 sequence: CASSSQREREFF. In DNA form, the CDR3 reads TGTGCCAGCAGCTCACAGCGGGAAAGGGAGTTCTTC.

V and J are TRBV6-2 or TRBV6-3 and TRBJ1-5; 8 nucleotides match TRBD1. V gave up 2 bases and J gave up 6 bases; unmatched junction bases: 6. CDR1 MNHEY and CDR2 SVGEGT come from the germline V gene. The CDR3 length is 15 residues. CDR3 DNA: TGTGCCAGCAGTTACGGGACAGGCTCCGGTCAGCCCCAGCATTTT. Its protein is CASSYGTGSGQPQHF.